Following are 18 T cell receptor beta chains from one sample sequenced in a study of blood T cell repertoires in COVID-19. Profiled with immunoSEQ multiplex PCR; TCRdb holds only in-frame clones, not every one. The sample consists of about 440,000 clones, 80% to 95% of them appearing once. Sequenced sample: PBMCs or T cells enriched from blood (not recorded which). Receptor source: a man aged 18-30 years who had recovered from COVID-19.

CDR3 bases: TGTGCCACCAGCGCGGGGGGGGGTGTCCTCTACGAGCAGTACTTC. It is translated as CATSAGGGVLYEQYF. This rearrangement joins TRBV24-1 to TRBJ2-7; 9 positions match TRBD2. In germline, CDR1 is KGHDR, CDR2 SFDVKD. V lost 7 bases, J lost 3 bases, and 9 bases stayed unmatched. The CDR3 length is 15 residues.

V is TRBV11-3 and J is TRBJ1-1; the D is unclear. CDR1 SGHNT and CDR2 YENEEA come from the germline V gene. This CDR3 spans 13 amino acids. V gave up 5 bases and J gave up 4 bases, with 11 bases separating them. CDR3 sequence (DNA): TGTGCCAGCAGCCTGAGGGTGGGCACTGAAGCTTTCTTT. It specifies CASSLRVGTEAFF. The full variable domain, with the rest looked up from reference TRBV11-3 and TRBJ1-1, is EAGVVQSPRYKIIEKKQPVAFWCNPISGHNTLYWYLQNLGQGPELLIRYENEEAVDDSQLPKDRFSAERLKGVDSTLKIQPAELGDSAVYLCASSLRVGTEAFFGQGTRLTVV.

This clone came up once. This rearrangement joins TRBV18 to TRBJ1-2, with D perhaps TRBD1 (5 bases). The germline V gene encodes CDR1 KGHSH and CDR2 LQKENI. The CDR3 covers 13 residues. V shed 3 bases and J shed 4 bases, with 9 bases lying between them. Written as DNA, the CDR3 is TGTGCCAGCTCACCGGTCGACAGCTATGGCTACACCTTC. Translation: CASSPVDSYGYTF.

This chain joins TRBV3-1 (or the pseudogene TRBV3-2) and TRBJ2-7; 8 positions agree with TRBD2. V lost 0 bases, J lost 7 bases, and 23 bases stayed unmatched. The germline CDR1 and CDR2 sequences are LGHDT and YNNKEL (reference sequence). The CDR3 runs 20 residues. In nucleotides, the CDR3 is TGTGCCAGCAGCCAAGAAAAGCGGGAGAGACCACTTATGAGGTTTCGGGAGCAGTACTTC. Its protein product is CASSQEKRERPLMRFREQYF.

The rearrangement joins TRBV28 to TRBJ2-2, with TRBD2 matching 10 bases. The CDR3 consists of 16 residues. The V gene end was trimmed by 8 bases and the J gene end by 0 bases; junction bases not matched to a gene: 6. CDR1 is MDHEN, CDR2 SYDVKM, per germline. DNA of the CDR3: TGTGCCAGCGACACACTAGCGGGACCGAACACCGGGGAGCTGTTTTTT. Its translation: CASDTLAGPNTGELFF.

This CDR3 reads CASSPNTGTGNTIYF. CDR3 sequence (DNA): TGTGCCAGCAGCCCCAACACAGGGACTGGAAACACCATATATTTT. This chain uses TRBV7-6 with TRBJ1-3, with D possibly being TRBD1 (6 bases). Germline CDR1 SGHVS, CDR2 FNYEAQ. The CDR3 length is 15 residues. Trimming shortened V by 5 bases and J by 2 bases, and 13 bases separated the two germline ends.

This sequence joins TRBV28 and TRBJ1-4; 9 bases map to TRBD1. The length of the CDR3 is 15 residues. Losses at the gene ends were 2 bases for V and 11 bases for J; bases not matched to a gene: 9. Germline V lookup: CDR1 MDHEN, CDR2 SYDVKM. CDR3 sequence: CASSLMTTGQGKLFF. The CDR3 DNA sequence: TGTGCCAGCAGTTTAATGACCACGGGACAGGGCAAACTGTTTTTT.

Details on this clone: This sample includes further DNA sequences coding for the same CDR3. The chain combines TRBV28 with TRBJ1-5; 7 bases are shared with TRBD1. J gave up 4 bases and V 6 bases, and 9 bases lay outside the gene matches. CDR3 length equals 15 residues. Germline CDR1 MDHEN, CDR2 SYDVKM. CDR3 region: CASSPGQASNQPQHF. In DNA form, the CDR3 reads TGTGCCAGCAGCCCCGGACAGGCAAGTAATCAGCCCCAGCATTTT.

The chain recombines TRBV28 with TRBJ2-2, with D possibly matching TRBD2 (6 bases). The CDR3 length is 17 residues. V lost 6 bases and J lost 7, with 24 bases in between. Germline V CDR1 and CDR2: MDHEN, SYDVKM. CDR3 sequence reads: CASRSPRWDSLGGELFF. Here the CDR3 DNA reads TGTGCCAGCAGATCACCCCGGTGGGACTCCCTCGGCGGGGAGCTGTTTTTT.

This chain uses TRBV5-1 with TRBJ2-5; weak D call: TRBD2 (5 bases). The CDR3 has 15 amino acids. Trimming took 2 bases from V and 1 from J, leaving 12 bases between them. Germline lookup yields CDR1 SGHRS and CDR2 YFSETQ. The CDR3 nucleotides read TGCGCCAGCAGCTTTGGTCTCGGGGTCCAAGAGACCCAGTACTTC. This codes for CASSFGLGVQETQYF.

This clone was recorded once. The chain couples TRBV12-5 to TRBJ2-1, with 9 bases that match TRBD1. V lost 2 bases to trimming and J lost 9 bases; unmatched junction nucleotides: 2. Germline CDR1 is LGHNT and CDR2 is FRNRAP. This CDR3 has 13 amino acids. CDR3 nucleotides: TGTGCTAGTGGTTTGTCGACAGGGGGTGAGCAGTTCTTC. This gives the protein CASGLSTGGEQFF.

V is TRBV19 and J is TRBJ2-7; 11 bases fit TRBD1. The CDR3 contains 14 residues. CDR1 is LNHDA, CDR2 SQIVND, per germline (reference sequence). J lost 6 bases, V lost 1 base, and 2 bases had no gene match. CDR3 nucleotides: TGTGCCAGTAGTATAGCGGGGACAGGGGGCGAGCAGTACTTC. This translates into CASSIAGTGGEQYF.

The V call is TRBV7-6, the J call TRBJ2-1; 8 bases fit TRBD2. Germline CDR1 reads SGHVS; CDR2 reads FNYEAQ. Trimming at V came to 5 bases and at J to 10 bases, leaving 13 bases not matched to a gene. The CDR3 length is 15 residues. Written as DNA, the CDR3 is TGTGCCAGCAGCCCCCAACAGCAGCGGGGGACGGAGCAGTTCTTC. This translates into CASSPQQQRGTEQFF.

The CDR3 nucleotides are TGTGCCACCAGCAGAGTAGGACAGGGGGAAATCTATGGCTACACCTTC. It translates to CATSRVGQGEIYGYTF. The V and J genes are TRBV15 and TRBJ1-2, with 10 bases lining up with TRBD1. This CDR3 is built from 16 residues. Germline values: CDR1 LNHNV, CDR2 YYDKDF (reference sequence). Unmatched junction bases numbered 6, after V lost 1 base and J lost 4 bases.

The gene calls are TRBV11-3 and TRBJ2-7; the match to TRBD2 covers 9 bases. The CDR3 extends over 15 amino acids. Unmatched junction bases numbered 7, after V lost 1 base and J lost 6 bases. In germline, CDR1 is SGHNT, CDR2 YENEEA. CDR3 nucleotides: TGTGCCAGCAGCTTAGCTGTAGCGGGAGTTGGCGAGCAGTACTTC. It yields the protein CASSLAVAGVGEQYF.

The chain joins TRBV19 to TRBJ2-7; 9 positions agree with TRBD1. The germline V gene has CDR1 LNHDA and CDR2 SQIVND (reference sequence). The CDR3 is made up of 13 amino acids. The V segment lost 0 bases and the J segment 8 bases; nucleotides outside the gene matches: 2. The CDR3 reads CASSIDGQGKQYF. The CDR3 DNA sequence: TGTGCCAGTAGTATAGATGGACAGGGGAAGCAGTACTTC.

This chain uses TRBV2 with TRBJ2-3, with a weak D call TRBD2 (6 bases). The length of the CDR3 is 15 residues. V was trimmed by 6 bases and J by 5 bases, leaving 18 bases between them. Per germline, CDR1 SNHLY and CDR2 FYNNEI. CDR3 amino acids: CASSRRRAQQDTQYF. CDR3 in DNA: TGTGCCAGCAGCAGGCGGAGGGCACAACAAGATACGCAGTATTTT.

The V gene is TRBV2, the J gene TRBJ2-7; no clear D gene. The V end lost 8 bases, the J end lost 4 bases, and 12 bases lay between the germline ends. CDR1 SNHLY and CDR2 FYNNEI come from the germline V gene. The CDR3 runs 12 residues. The chain's CDR3 is CASARSGYEQYF. In nucleotides, the CDR3 is TGTGCCAGCGCTAGGTCCGGATACGAGCAGTACTTC. Complete variable domain (other parts from reference TRBV2 and TRBJ2-7): EPEVTQTPSHQVTQMGQEVILRCVPISNHLYFYWYRQILGQKVEFLVSFYNNEISEKSEIFDDQFSVERPDGSNFTLKIRSTKLEDSAMYFCASARSGYEQYFGPGTRLTVT.